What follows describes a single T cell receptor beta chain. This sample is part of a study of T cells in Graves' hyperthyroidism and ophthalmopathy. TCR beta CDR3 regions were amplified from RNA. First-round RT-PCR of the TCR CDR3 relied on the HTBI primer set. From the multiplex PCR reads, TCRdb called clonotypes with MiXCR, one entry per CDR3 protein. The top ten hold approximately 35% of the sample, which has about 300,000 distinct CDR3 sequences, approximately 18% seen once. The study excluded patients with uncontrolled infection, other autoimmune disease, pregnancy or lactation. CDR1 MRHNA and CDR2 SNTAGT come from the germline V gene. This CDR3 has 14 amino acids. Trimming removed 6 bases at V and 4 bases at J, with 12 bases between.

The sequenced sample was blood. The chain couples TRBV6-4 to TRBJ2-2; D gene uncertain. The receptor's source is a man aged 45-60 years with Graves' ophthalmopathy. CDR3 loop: CASSAGGGTGELFF. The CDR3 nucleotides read TGTGCCAGCAGCGCTGGCGGTGGCACCGGGGAGCTGTTTTTT.